This paragraph covers one T cell receptor (beta chain) sequence. The target antigen is unknown. Sequencing targeted expressed TCRB transcripts, as all isolated RNA had been reverse transcribed. Clones were read by immunoSEQ multiplex PCR, and TCRdb kept only the in-frame ones, dropping some. The profile shows a few hundred thousand clones, approximately 25% of them singletons. Germline CDR1 reads GTSNPN; CDR2 reads SVGIG (reference sequence). CDR3 length: 16 amino acids. The V gene lost 2 bases and the J gene lost 0 bases, with 17 bases spanning the gap. This record comes from a study of beta chain features in type 1 diabetes. General study results and limits: There was a moderate but significant shortening of TCRB CDR3s in all four CD4+ subsets of Type 1 diabetes patients.

The sample taken for sequencing was naive CD4+ T cells from blood. V usage is TRBV30 and J usage is TRBJ2-7; maybe TRBD1 (6 bases). The origin of this receptor is a woman aged 25 to 39 with type 1 diabetes. The CDR3, as DNA: TGTGCCTGGAGTCCCCCCCAGGGGTTCTTCTCCTACGAGCAGTACTTC. The encoded protein is CAWSPPQGFFSYEQYF.